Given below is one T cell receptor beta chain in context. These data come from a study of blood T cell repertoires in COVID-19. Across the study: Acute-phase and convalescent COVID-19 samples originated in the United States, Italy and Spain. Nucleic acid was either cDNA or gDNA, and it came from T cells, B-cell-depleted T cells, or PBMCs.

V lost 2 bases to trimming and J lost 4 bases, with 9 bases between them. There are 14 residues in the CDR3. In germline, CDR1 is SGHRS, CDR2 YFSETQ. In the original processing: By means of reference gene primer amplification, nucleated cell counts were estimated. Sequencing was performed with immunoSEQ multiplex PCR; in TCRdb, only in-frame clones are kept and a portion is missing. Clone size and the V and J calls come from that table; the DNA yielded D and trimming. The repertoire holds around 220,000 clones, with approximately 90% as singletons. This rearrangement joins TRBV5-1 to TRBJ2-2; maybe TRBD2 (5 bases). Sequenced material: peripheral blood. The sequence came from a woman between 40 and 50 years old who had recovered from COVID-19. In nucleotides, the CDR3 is TGCGCCAGCAGCTTTGGACTGCTCACCGGGGAGCTGTTTTTT. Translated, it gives CASSFGLLTGELFF.